This T cell receptor (beta chain) was recovered during a study of human T cells and chemical hapten exposure. Notes on the study in general: With alopecia, donors may have immune responses unlike healthy people's.

V was cut by 4 bases and J by 6 bases, with 7 bases left in between. Germline-derived CDR1 and CDR2 are KGHSH and LQKENI. CDR3 length equals 12 residues. Under the authors' procedure: A typical sample had some 96,000 TCRs, with roughly 23,224 to 690,600 overall. Each CDR3 protein gets one entry after TCRdb re-called the RACE reads with MiXCR. Clone size and V and J calls follow TCRdb, not the original study. The sample contains 65,000 to 85,000 distinct CDR3 sequences, 10% of which appear only once. In this sample, this clonotype turned up a few times. Its antigen remains unknown. Time point defined: patch test 1, 2 weeks after DPC sensitization. Stated treatment: therapeutic diphenylcyclopropenone sensitization with weekly scalp DPC.

This rearrangement joins TRBV18 to TRBJ2-4; D is perhaps TRBD1 (5 bases). Sequencing was performed on whole blood, taken in connection with sensitization to the hapten diphenylcyclopropenone (DPC). The TCR was taken from a woman in her fifties or sixties with alopecia areata. Some clones in this sample may be carry-over from other donors' samples. The CDR3 sequence: CASSLDRNIQYF. CDR3 nucleotide sequence: TGTGCCAGCTCACTAGACAGAAACATTCAGTACTTC.